Listed below are T cell receptor beta chains from one sample, sequenced in a study of cytomegalovirus exposure and HLA in healthy donors. TCRdb's copy holds only in-frame clones and misses some; the assay was immunoSEQ multiplex PCR. This sample has 200,000 to 250,000 clones, with roughly 83% found just once. Sequencing was carried out using PBMCs. These receptor sequences come from a girl aged 10 to 17 in good health and CMV-seronegative. Each CDR3 is given with its conserved first and last residue. The D gene is left open where the match is weak. Where a row states a size, it is once, few, many or the class of an expanded clone; other rows omit it.

size: NA; D: NA; V: TRBV9; J: TRBJ1-1; CDR3: CASSGAGRTEAFF; DNA: TGTGCCAGCAGCGGGGCAGGGAGGACTGAAGCTTTCTTT
size: NA; D: NA; V: TRBV5-1; J: TRBJ2-1; CDR3: CASSVEKRNSYNEQFF; DNA: TGCGCCAGCAGCGTAGAGAAGCGGAACTCCTACAATGAGCAGTTCTTC
size: NA; D: NA; V: TRBV6-5; J: TRBJ2-7; CDR3: CASSYSRAKSYEQYF; DNA: TGTGCCAGCAGTTACTCGCGGGCCAAGTCCTACGAGCAGTACTTC
size: NA; D: NA; V: TRBV6-5; J: TRBJ1-2; CDR3: CASSHDSIYGYTF; DNA: TGTGCCAGCAGTCATGACAGCATCTATGGCTACACCTTC
size: once; D: TRBD1; V: TRBV4-2; J: TRBJ2-2; CDR3: CASSRTGINTGELFF; DNA: TGTGCCAGCTCCCGGACAGGCATAAACACCGGGGAGCTGTTTTTT
size: NA; D: NA; V: TRBV30; J: TRBJ2-5; CDR3: CAWSPRGGLFQETQYF; DNA: TGTGCCTGGAGCCCCCGTGGGGGGTTATTCCAAGAGACCCAGTACTTC
size: NA; D: TRBD1; V: TRBV30; J: TRBJ1-5; CDR3: CAWRGQGPSQPQHF; DNA: TGTGCCTGGAGAGGACAGGGTCCAAGTCAGCCCCAGCATTTT
size: NA; D: NA; V: TRBV29-1; J: TRBJ2-3; CDR3: CSVATRIMADTQYF; DNA: TGCAGCGTTGCAACTAGAATTATGGCAGATACGCAGTATTTT
size: NA; D: NA; V: TRBV29-1; J: TRBJ1-5; CDR3: CSVLVEGGTGNQPQHF; DNA: TGCAGCGTTCTGGTCGAGGGCGGCACGGGCAATCAGCCCCAGCATTTT
size: few; D: TRBD1; V: TRBV6-5; J: TRBJ1-1; CDR3: CASSYGGTALIEAFF; DNA: TGTGCCAGCAGTTACGGGGGGACAGCCTTGATTGAAGCTTTCTTT
size: NA; D: NA; V: TRBV13; J: TRBJ1-2; CDR3: CASSLAELDGYTF; DNA: TGTGCCAGCAGCTTAGCAGAGCTAGATGGCTACACCTTC
size: NA; D: NA; V: TRBV6-5; J: TRBJ2-6; CDR3: CASRGSSGANVLTF; DNA: TGTGCCAGCAGAGGGAGTTCTGGGGCCAACGTCCTGACTTTC
size: NA; D: TRBD2; V: TRBV15; J: TRBJ2-3; CDR3: CATSTWASGSRDSSTDTQYF; DNA: TGTGCCACCAGCACGTGGGCTAGCGGGAGCCGGGATTCTAGCACAGATACGCAGTATTTT
size: NA; D: TRBD1; V: TRBV28; J: TRBJ1-2; CDR3: CASSWDREAPGYTF; DNA: TGTGCCAGCAGCTGGGACAGGGAAGCTCCTGGCTACACCTTC
size: NA; D: NA; V: TRBV9; J: TRBJ2-1; CDR3: CASSLYSSYNEQFF; DNA: TGTGCCAGCAGTCTCTATAGCTCCTACAATGAGCAGTTCTTC
size: NA; D: NA; V: TRBV6-1; J: TRBJ1-5; CDR3: CASKGGGNQPQHF; DNA: TGTGCCAGCAAAGGAGGGGGCAATCAGCCCCAGCATTTT
size: NA; D: NA; V: TRBV5-1; J: TRBJ2-1; CDR3: CASSLVPPPQNEQFF; DNA: TGCGCCAGCAGCTTGGTTCCCCCACCACAGAATGAGCAGTTCTTC
size: few; D: TRBD1; V: TRBV27; J: TRBJ1-2; CDR3: CASSLNRGYGYTF; DNA: TGTGCCAGCAGTTTAAACAGGGGCTATGGCTACACCTTC
size: NA; D: NA; V: TRBV27; J: TRBJ2-7; CDR3: CASRLTGTYEQYF; DNA: TGTGCCAGCAGACTTACAGGGACCTACGAGCAGTACTTC
size: NA; D: TRBD1; V: TRBV5-1; J: TRBJ1-1; CDR3: CASSLIKTGRAEAFF; DNA: TGCGCCAGCAGCTTGATTAAGACAGGGAGAGCTGAAGCTTTCTTT
size: NA; D: NA; V: TRBV27; J: TRBJ1-1; CDR3: CASSRWDWGKGTEAFF; DNA: TGTGCCAGCAGTCGCTGGGATTGGGGTAAGGGGACTGAAGCTTTCTTT
size: NA; D: NA; V: TRBV5-4; J: TRBJ1-2; CDR3: CASSAVTGYNGYTF; DNA: TGTGCCAGCAGCGCCGTTACAGGGTATAATGGCTACACCTTC
size: NA; D: NA; V: TRBV19; J: TRBJ1-6; CDR3: CASSWSSYNSPLHF; DNA: TGTGCCAGTAGTTGGAGCTCCTATAATTCACCCCTCCACTTT
size: NA; D: NA; V: TRBV11-2; J: TRBJ1-1; CDR3: CASAPGRGNTEAFF; DNA: TGTGCCAGCGCCCCCGGCAGGGGGAACACTGAAGCTTTCTTT
size: NA; D: NA; V: TRBV28; J: TRBJ2-5; CDR3: CASRTDSQETQYF; DNA: TGTGCCAGCAGGACTGACTCCCAAGAGACCCAGTACTTC
size: NA; D: NA; V: TRBV18; J: TRBJ2-7; CDR3: CASSPPADTYEQYF; DNA: TGTGCCAGCTCACCACCCGCAGATACCTACGAGCAGTACTTC
size: NA; D: TRBD1; V: TRBV6-6; J: TRBJ1-1; CDR3: CASSYQDRDTEAFF; DNA: TGTGCCAGCAGTTACCAAGACAGGGACACTGAAGCTTTCTTT
size: NA; D: NA; V: TRBV4-3; J: TRBJ1-6; CDR3: CASSQELGGSLNSPLHF; DNA: TGCGCCAGCAGCCAAGAGCTCGGGGGTTCTTTGAATTCACCCCTCCACTTT
size: NA; D: NA; V: TRBV5-1; J: TRBJ2-7; CDR3: CASSLGDFYEQYF; DNA: TGCGCCAGCAGCTTGGGGGACTTCTACGAGCAGTACTTC
size: NA; D: TRBD1; V: TRBV28; J: TRBJ1-1; CDR3: CASSLDRVGTEAFF; DNA: TGTGCCAGCAGTCTGGACAGGGTAGGAACTGAAGCTTTCTTT
size: NA; D: NA; V: TRBV19; J: TRBJ2-1; CDR3: CASSMRILAGGGLALYNEQFF; DNA: TGTGCCAGTAGTATGAGAATTCTGGCAGGGGGCGGACTAGCGCTCTACAATGAGCAGTTCTTC
size: NA; D: NA; V: TRBV7-2; J: TRBJ2-1; CDR3: CASSLVSGTKYNEQFF; DNA: TGTGCCAGCAGCTTAGTATCTGGGACAAAATACAATGAGCAGTTCTTC
size: NA; D: NA; V: TRBV5-1; J: TRBJ1-2; CDR3: CASYPEGGASGYTF; DNA: TGCGCCAGTTACCCGGAAGGGGGGGCGAGTGGCTACACCTTC
size: NA; D: NA; V: TRBV4-2; J: TRBJ2-3; CDR3: CASSQKGGSTDTQYF; DNA: TGTGCCAGCAGCCAAAAGGGAGGTTCGACAGATACGCAGTATTTT
size: NA; D: NA; V: TRBV7-9; J: TRBJ2-4; CDR3: CASSLVGENIQYF; DNA: TGTGCCAGCAGCTTAGTTGGGGAGAACATTCAGTACTTC
size: NA; D: TRBD2; V: TRBV27; J: TRBJ2-7; CDR3: CASSPRYGAGGSYEQYF; DNA: TGTGCCAGCAGCCCCAGATATGGAGCGGGGGGCTCCTACGAGCAGTACTTC
size: NA; D: NA; V: TRBV5-6; J: TRBJ1-1; CDR3: CASAGQMNTEAFF; DNA: TGTGCCAGCGCCGGACAGATGAACACTGAAGCTTTCTTT
size: NA; D: TRBD1; V: TRBV27; J: TRBJ1-2; CDR3: CASSPMGDRVDGYTF; DNA: TGTGCCAGCAGTCCTATGGGGGACAGGGTGGATGGCTACACCTTC
size: NA; D: NA; V: TRBV28; J: TRBJ2-3; CDR3: CASRYTGLNTDTQYF; DNA: TGTGCCAGCAGATACACAGGGCTCAACACAGATACGCAGTATTTT
size: NA; D: NA; V: TRBV28; J: TRBJ1-5; CDR3: CASSFRGGHRPQHF; DNA: TGTGCCAGCAGTTTTAGGGGGGGGCATCGGCCCCAGCATTTT